The entry below describes one TCR beta chain. Its antigen is undetermined. PCR used 60 Vbeta primers and 13 Jbeta primers. TCRdb's table, derived via immunoSEQ multiplex PCR, lists solely in-frame clones and lacks some. The data show 80,000 or so clones, about 75% seen once. The source of the sample is a study of cytomegalovirus exposure and HLA in healthy donors. In the study overall: Of the donors genotyped, about 390 in all, about 80% fell in the Caucasian-associated ancestry cluster.

Findings and caveats of the study: Among TCR beta chains, those listed as cytomegalovirus-associated numbered under 200. Published work reported that the classifier diagnosed cytomegalovirus status with high specificity and sensitivity. Of the V segments, some could not be distinguished, including TRBV6-2 and TRBV6-3, and were excluded.

The germline V gene has CDR1 MNHNY and CDR2 SVGAGI (reference sequence). The CDR3 is 10 amino acids. V was shortened by 6 bases and J by 13 bases, with 12 bases between the two germline ends. V gene TRBV6-6 combines with J gene TRBJ2-5, with D possibly TRBD2 on 6 matching bases. The TCR originated in a man between 60 and 75 years old in good health and CMV-seropositive. Sequenced input: PBMCs. The CDR3 DNA follows: TGTGCCAGCAGCGGTCGGGAGCCGTACTTC. This codes for CASSGREPYF.